This T cell receptor (beta chain) appears in the sequencing data of a study of T cell repertoires in cytomegalovirus infection. For the study at large: Public TCR beta signature analysis indicated the presence of both CMV infection and matching HLA type.

About this clonotype: Its antigen is not identified.

TCRdb independently ran MiXCR on the reads; one entry per CDR3 protein. The sample has about 530,000 distinct CDR3 sequences, about 25% seen once. Study-level points and caveats: Dominant in the ex vivo response were TCR beta clonotypes restricted by HLA-C and specific for CMV.

The receptor's source is a human donor in good health (CMV status not recorded). Some clones in this sample may be carry-over from other donors' samples. The source material was PBMCs.

The CDR3 here is CASSFLAGQETQYF. Here the CDR3 DNA reads TGTGCCAGCAGCTTCCTAGCGGGGCAAGAGACCCAGTACTTC. The chain combines TRBV7-9 with TRBJ2-5, with 9 bases that match TRBD2. The CDR3 covers 14 residues. Germline V gene data show CDR1 as SEHNR and CDR2 as FQNEAQ (reference sequence). V lost 3 bases and J lost 2; bases outside the gene matches: 1.